The 17 T cell receptor beta chains below come from one sample, sequenced in a study of cytomegalovirus exposure and HLA in healthy donors. Profiled with immunoSEQ multiplex PCR; TCRdb holds only in-frame clones, not every one. Of around 86,000 clones in the sample, approximately 93% were seen once. Sequences were obtained from PBMCs. Every receptor here comes from a young woman in good health and CMV-seropositive.

The chain uses TRBV30 and TRBJ2-5; D perhaps matches TRBD2 (6 bases). Germline CDR1 is GTSNPN and CDR2 is SVGIG (reference sequence). The germline V and J ends were trimmed by 4 bases and 9 bases, with 21 bases remaining between them. This CDR3 has 14 amino acids. The CDR3 region is CAWNGGTPGWAQYF. The CDR3, as DNA: TGTGCCTGGAATGGCGGGACCCCGGGGTGGGCCCAGTACTTC.

This chain connects TRBV28 to TRBJ2-5; 9 bases line up with TRBD1. The closer fit of TRBJ2-7 to the DNA end suggests the J call may be wrong. Germline-derived CDR1 and CDR2 are MDHEN and SYDVKM. CDR3 size: 17 residues. The CDR3 here is CASSFPLSSTGGYEQYF. As DNA, the CDR3 is TGTGCCAGCAGTTTTCCTCTCTCTTCGACAGGGGGGTACGAGCAGTACTTC.

The V and J genes are TRBV5-1 and TRBJ2-2, with 7 bases that match TRBD2. The CDR3 covers 15 residues. Germline-derived CDR1 and CDR2 are SGHRS and YFSETQ. V was pared by 4 bases and J by 1 base, with 4 bases of the junction left unmatched. CDR3 in amino acids: CASSLTSRNTGELFF. CDR3 DNA sequence: TGCGCCAGCAGCCTGACTAGCAGGAACACCGGGGAGCTGTTTTTT.

The chain carries TRBV11-3 and TRBJ2-1; the D gene is possibly TRBD2 (7 bases). V was pared by 5 bases and J by 5 bases, with 13 bases between. The CDR3 spans 14 residues. Germline V gives CDR1 SGHNT, CDR2 YENEEA. The CDR3 region is CASSRRGGHNEQFF. The DNA of the CDR3 is TGTGCCAGCAGCCGAAGGGGGGGCCACAATGAGCAGTTCTTC.

V is TRBV27 and J is TRBJ1-5, with D maybe TRBD1 (6 bases). V gave up 4 bases and J gave up 5 bases, with 15 bases separating them. Germline loops: CDR1 MNHEY, CDR2 SMNVEV (reference sequence). This CDR3 has 15 amino acids. CDR3: CASSSTRTADQPQHF. CDR3 nucleotides: TGTGCCAGCAGTTCAACCCGGACAGCTGATCAGCCCCAGCATTTT.

With respect to this clone: An end of the junction does not agree with germline; a read error may underlie this. In nucleotides, the CDR3 is TGTGCCAGCAGTTTGGGGTATACTAGCACAGATACGCAGTATTTT. Translation: CASSLGYTSTDTQYF. V usage is TRBV5-6 and J usage is TRBJ2-3; the D is unclear. This CDR3 comprises 15 residues. Germline V CDR1 and CDR2: SGHDT, YYEEEE.

The chain employs TRBV7-8 and TRBJ2-7, with 13 bases matching TRBD2. J was trimmed by 3 bases and V by 1 base; bases with no gene match: 3. The length of the CDR3 is 16 residues. Germline values: CDR1 SGHVS, CDR2 FQNEAQ. The CDR3 region has the DNA TGTGCCAGCAGCTTAGGGGGACTAGCGGGGATCTACGAGCAGTACTTC. It encodes CASSLGGLAGIYEQYF.

V is TRBV7-8 and J is TRBJ2-3; 13 bases line up with TRBD2. Germline trimming cut 7 bases from V and 4 bases from J; bases unmatched to any gene: 11. The CDR3 length is 17 residues. Germline assignment: CDR1 SGHVS and CDR2 FQNEAQ. The CDR3 reads CASIETSGRAFADTQYF. The DNA for the CDR3 is TGTGCCAGCATCGAAACTAGCGGGAGGGCCTTTGCAGATACGCAGTATTTT.

The chain is built from TRBV9 and TRBJ2-7; a weak D match, TRBD2 (5 bases). V lost 0 bases to trimming and J lost 2 bases, with 12 bases between them. The CDR3 covers 15 residues. CDR1 is SGDLS, CDR2 YYNGEE, per germline. The CDR3 here is CASSVATEGPYEQYF. In DNA, the CDR3 is TGTGCCAGCAGCGTAGCTACAGAGGGTCCCTACGAGCAGTACTTC.

The J gene is TRBJ2-7, the V gene TRBV19, with D unresolved. In germline, CDR1 is LNHDA, CDR2 SQIVND (reference sequence). This CDR3 has 12 residues. V dropped 4 bases and J dropped 3 bases, with 7 bases sitting between them. The CDR3 here is CASSRAGYEQYF. The CDR3 DNA reads TGTGCCAGTAGTAGGGCCGGCTACGAGCAGTACTTC.

V is TRBV7-9 and J is TRBJ1-5, with TRBD1 matching over 7 bases. With V trimmed by 1 base and J by 0 bases, 6 bases remained unmatched. The CDR3 is 17 amino acids. Germline V CDR1 and CDR2: SEHNR, FQNEAQ (reference sequence). In DNA, the CDR3 is TGTGCCAGCAGCTTAGGACAGGGCGGATATAGCAATCAGCCCCAGCATTTT. It translates to CASSLGQGGYSNQPQHF.

The chain links TRBV6-5 to TRBJ1-3; 7 bases line up with TRBD1. The germline V gene has CDR1 MNHEY and CDR2 SVGAGI. The V segment lost 6 bases and the J segment 2 bases; nucleotides outside the gene matches: 4. The length of the CDR3 is 14 residues. CDR3 DNA sequence: TGTGCCAGCAGGGGTGGGACAGCTGGAAACACCATATATTTT. The encoded protein is CASRGGTAGNTIYF.

This clone was counted once. This chain's CDR3 is CASSGSGRSSPYEQYF. CDR3 sequence (DNA): TGTGCCAGCAGTGGTAGCGGGAGGTCTTCCCCCTACGAGCAGTACTTC. The chain employs TRBV2 and TRBJ2-7, with TRBD2 matching 10 bases. The CDR3 has 16 amino acids. After removal of 4 bases from V and 2 bases from J, the junction contained 8 bases not matched to a gene. Germline V gene sequence: CDR1 SNHLY, CDR2 FYNNEI.

The rearrangement uses TRBV5-1 and TRBJ2-5; TRBD2 matches at 15 bases. The CDR3 consists of 15 residues. V was pared by 4 bases and J by 5 bases, with 3 bases of the junction left unmatched. Germline CDR1 SGHRS, CDR2 YFSETQ. CDR3 loop: CASSGLAGGPETQYF. In DNA form, the CDR3 reads TGCGCCAGCAGCGGACTAGCGGGAGGGCCCGAGACCCAGTACTTC.

The rearrangement uses TRBV7-9 and TRBJ2-3; 7 positions agree with TRBD1. This CDR3 is built from 14 residues. Germline V gene data show CDR1 as SEHNR and CDR2 as FQNEAQ (reference sequence). The trim removed 6 bases at V and 2 bases at J, leaving 5 bases unmatched. In DNA form, the CDR3 reads TGTGCCAGCAGTTCGGGACAGTACACAGATACGCAGTATTTT. The encoded protein is CASSSGQYTDTQYF.

The chain recombines TRBV27 with TRBJ2-7, with 9 bases identical to TRBD2. With V trimmed by 0 bases and J by 7 bases, 10 bases remained unmatched. The CDR3 consists of 16 residues. The V gene's germline CDR1 is MNHEY and CDR2 SMNVEV (reference sequence). The CDR3 nucleotides are TGTGCCAGCAGTTTATCCCGGCGGGAGGGCCTAGGGGAGCAGTACTTC. Translating gives CASSLSRREGLGEQYF.

About this clone itself: One junction end disagrees with the germline gene, perhaps due to a read error. Other DNA sequences in this sample translate to the same CDR3. This chain uses TRBV4-1 with TRBJ1-5; no reliable D call. Germline V gene sequence: CDR1 MGHRA, CDR2 YSYEKL. The CDR3 loop spans 13 amino acids. CDR3 amino acids: CASSQDRNQPQHF. Here the CDR3 DNA reads TGCGCCAGCAGTCAAGATCGGAATCAGCCCCAGCATTTT.